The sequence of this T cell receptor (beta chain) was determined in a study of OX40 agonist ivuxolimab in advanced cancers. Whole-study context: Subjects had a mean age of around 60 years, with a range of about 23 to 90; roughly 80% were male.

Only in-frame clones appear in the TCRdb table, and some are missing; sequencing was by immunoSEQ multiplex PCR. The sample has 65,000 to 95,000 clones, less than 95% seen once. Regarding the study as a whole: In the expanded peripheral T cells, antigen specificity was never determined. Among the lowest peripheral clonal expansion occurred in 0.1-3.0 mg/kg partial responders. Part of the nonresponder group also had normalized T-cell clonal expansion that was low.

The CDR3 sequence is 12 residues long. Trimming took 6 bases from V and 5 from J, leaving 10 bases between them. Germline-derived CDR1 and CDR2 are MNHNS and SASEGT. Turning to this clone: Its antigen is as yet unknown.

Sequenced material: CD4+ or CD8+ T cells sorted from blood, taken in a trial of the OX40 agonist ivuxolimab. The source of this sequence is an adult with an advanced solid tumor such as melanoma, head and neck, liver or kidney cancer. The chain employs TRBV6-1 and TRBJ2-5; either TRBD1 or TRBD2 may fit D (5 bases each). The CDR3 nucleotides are TGTGCCAGCAGGGGGGATGCCGAGACCCAGTACTTC. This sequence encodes CASRGDAETQYF.